These 6 T cell receptor beta chains came from one sample sequenced in a study of T cell responses to AZD1222 COVID-19 vaccine. Method: immunoSEQ multiplex PCR; TCRdb's copy keeps in-frame clones and lacks some. The data contain about 140,000 clones, about 91% of them singletons. The sample consisted of peripheral blood, taken on day 0 of AZD1222 vaccination. All receptors come from an adult in good health.

The chain links TRBV30 to TRBJ2-5; 15 bases are a match to TRBD2. Germline lookup yields CDR1 GTSNPN and CDR2 SVGIG (reference sequence). This CDR3 region has 15 residues. Trimming removed 2 bases from V and 5 bases from J; junction bases left unmatched: 3. In DNA, the CDR3 is TGTGCCTGGAGTATTGGACTAGCGGGAGGGGAGACCCAGTACTTC. This codes for CAWSIGLAGGETQYF.

This chain joins TRBV4-2 and TRBJ1-5, with D maybe TRBD1 (6 bases). CDR1 LGHNA and CDR2 YNFKEQ come from the germline V gene. V was pared by 4 bases and J by 5 bases, with 15 bases between. The CDR3 has 15 amino acids. CDR3 in amino acids: CASSRARTADQPQHF. CDR3 DNA sequence: TGTGCCAGCAGCCGTGCTCGGACAGCGGATCAGCCCCAGCATTTT.

The sample holds one count of this clone. This sequence joins TRBV5-1 and TRBJ2-1, with 9 bases fitting TRBD2. The CDR3 length is 15 residues. Germline CDR1 and CDR2: SGHRS and YFSETQ. V was clipped by 0 bases and J by 7 bases; unmatched bases: 5. The chain's CDR3 is CASSLVAGVTNEQFF. The CDR3 coding sequence is TGCGCCAGCAGCTTGGTAGCGGGAGTTACGAATGAGCAGTTCTTC.

V gene TRBV6-2 or TRBV6-3 combines with J gene TRBJ1-6; 8 nucleotides align to TRBD1. Germline values: CDR1 MNHEY, CDR2 SVGEGT. J gave up 13 bases and V 6 bases, and 17 bases lay outside the gene matches. The CDR3 has 16 residues. The CDR3: CASSPLPGDRLSPLHF. The DNA for the CDR3 is TGTGCCAGCAGCCCTCTCCCAGGGGACAGGCTCTCCCCCCTCCACTTT.

The rearrangement joins TRBV6-6 to TRBJ1-2; D gene unclear. The CDR3 totals 14 residues. Deletions cut 0 bases from V and 8 bases from J, with 13 bases between. Germline CDR1 reads MNHNY; CDR2 reads SVGAGI (reference sequence). The CDR3 nucleotides read TGTGCCAGCAGTTACTCGTATTCCGAAGGGGGCTACACCTTC. This gives the protein CASSYSYSEGGYTF.

This rearrangement joins TRBV4-3 to TRBJ1-4; D gene uncertain. V was trimmed by 1 base and J by 7 bases, leaving 10 bases between them. CDR1 is LGHNA, CDR2 YSLEER, per germline. There are 14 residues in the CDR3. CDR3 in amino acids: CASSQGGLTEKLFF. CDR3 bases: TGCGCCAGCAGCCAAGGAGGATTAACTGAAAAACTGTTTTTT.